The T cell receptor (beta chain) described here comes from a study of Graves' ophthalmopathy and Graves' hyperthyroidism (dated by TCRdb to between 2017 and 2018). Regarding the research as a whole: Hyperthyroidism was considered stable if no progression to ophthalmopathy occurred within 18 months of follow-up. The study used TCR beta repertoire signatures to distinguish Graves' ophthalmopathy from Graves' hyperthyroidism and to predict progression to ophthalmopathy. In total, 135 blood samples were TCR-sequenced: around 42 ophthalmopathy, some 75 hyperthyroidism and roughly 17 hyperthyroidism-to-ophthalmopathy patients. To explore V-J signatures that separate ophthalmopathy from hyperthyroidism, a discovery set of about a hundred patients was enrolled, consisting of 40 to 45 with ophthalmopathy and fewer than 60 with stable hyperthyroidism. For independent validation, a separate cohort was made up of fewer than 20 hyperthyroidism patients plus 17 patients who later progressed from hyperthyroidism to ophthalmopathy. In roughly 6 hyperthyroidism patients, the T-cell repertoire of thyroid tissue was compared with the T-cell repertoire of blood. After sampling, hyperthyroidism patients received methimazole starting at 30 mg daily, and ophthalmopathy patients received high-dose intravenous methylprednisolone.

The paper's findings and limits, for the study overall: The 13-signature model separated ophthalmopathy from stable hyperthyroidism with approximately 90% sensitivity and roughly 84% specificity in cross-validation, and 80%/75% in the test set. Most expanded thyroid clonotypes with a frequency above 0.001 also appeared in blood, which suggests that blood repertoires may reflect the immune response in the thyroid. In validation, the model predicted ophthalmopathy progression with 70.59% sensitivity and 72.22% specificity; about a dozen predicted patients were CT-confirmed with GO in a median of about 6.2 months. No statistical method was used to predetermine the sample size, and group allocation was not hidden from the investigators.

For this clonotype: What this receptor recognizes is not known. Base qualities are not recorded, but no much larger clone differs from it by a single base.

TCR beta CDR3 regions were amplified from RNA transcripts for repertoire sequencing. A first-round RT-PCR used HTBI primers with the Qiagen OneStep RT-PCR kit, followed by a second-round multiplex PCR, size selection and purification. Sequencing of the libraries was carried out on an Illumina HiSeq2000 in paired-end mode with 100 bp reads. The paper's data handling went like this. SOAPnuke was used to process the reads, removing any read that contained adapters or uncalled bases, had a mean Phred below 15, or lacked an exact match to the constant primer or identifier. COPE v1.2.5 was used to merge high-quality paired reads. Each unique nucleotide sequence was defined as a clonotype, and clonotypes were aligned to IMGT TRB V, D and J references with MiTCR v1.1. The analysis was limited to V-J combinations with a frequency above 0.0001, which together covered 99.2% of repertoires. A TCR clonal expansion and chaos score per V-J combination was defined as the ratio of F50 clonal expansion to chaos observed in the TCRdist matrix. Welch's t-statistics and random forest were used to narrow the features down to 10 to 15 V-J combinations, which were then fed into a naive Bayes classifier. The Morisita-Horn index was used to measure how similar the thyroid and blood repertoires were. TCRdb reworked the public reads: Q25 trimming with fastp, MiXCR clone assembly, productive beta chains retained. A single entry per CDR3 protein holds the most common genes and DNA from its merged rows. The V and J calls and clone size come from TCRdb's table, not from the authors' own analysis. In all, the sample holds over a million distinct CDR3 sequences, and about two fifths of those were seen once. The ten largest clones represent roughly 11% of the sample.

The CDR3 runs 15 residues from the cysteine to the phenylalanine. CDR3 DNA is the only sequence kept; it has 45 bases, read in frame from the first base. Between the V and J ends, shortened by 5 bases and 3 bases respectively, the junction contains 17 bases. CDR1 MGHDK and CDR2 SYGVNS are derived from the germline V gene. The hyperthyroidism patients were 18 to 65 years old and newly diagnosed, with a disease duration of less than 2 months. Patients with other autoimmune diseases, uncontrolled infections, pregnancy or lactation were excluded from the study. Diagnosis was based on clinical symptoms, serum thyroxine, TRAb, thyroid ultrasound and orbital computed tomography. Total RNA was extracted with Trizol reagent and quality-checked on an Agilent 2100 Bioanalyzer.

The rearrangement combines TRBV25-1 with TRBJ2-7; TRBD1 is a weak D gene call, 6 bases matching. This receptor was identified in an adult man with Graves' hyperthyroidism. The sequenced sample was peripheral blood or thyroid tissue (not recorded which). The DNA reads TGTGCCAGCAGTTTAAACCAGGGGTCTAGCTACGAGCAGTACTTC. It translates as CASSLNQGSSYEQYF.